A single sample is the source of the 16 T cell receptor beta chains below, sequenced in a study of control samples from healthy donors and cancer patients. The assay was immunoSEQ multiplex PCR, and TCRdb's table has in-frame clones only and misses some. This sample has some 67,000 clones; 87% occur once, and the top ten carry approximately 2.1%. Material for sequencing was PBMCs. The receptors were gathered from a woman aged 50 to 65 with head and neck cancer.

The CDR3 loop is CASSKGQSNTEAFF. The CDR3 DNA follows: TGTGCCAGCAGTAAGGGACAGTCGAACACTGAAGCTTTCTTT. The rearrangement links TRBV6-6 to TRBJ1-1; 7 nucleotides align to TRBD1. CDR1 is MNHNY, CDR2 SVGAGI, per germline (reference sequence). With 5 bases clipped from V and 1 base from J, the junction kept 4 bases outside the gene matches. The CDR3 contains 14 residues.

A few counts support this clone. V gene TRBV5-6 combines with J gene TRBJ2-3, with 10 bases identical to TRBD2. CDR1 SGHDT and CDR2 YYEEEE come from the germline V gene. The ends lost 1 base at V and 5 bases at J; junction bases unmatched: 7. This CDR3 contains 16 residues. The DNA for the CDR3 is TGTGCCAGCAGCTTGTCTAGCGGGGGCTTGGTAGATACGCAGTATTTT. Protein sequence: CASSLSSGGLVDTQYF.

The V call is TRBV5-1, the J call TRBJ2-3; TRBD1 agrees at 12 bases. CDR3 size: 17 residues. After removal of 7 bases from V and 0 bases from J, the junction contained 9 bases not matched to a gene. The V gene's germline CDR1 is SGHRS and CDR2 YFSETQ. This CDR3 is CASRRDRGRGSTDTQYF. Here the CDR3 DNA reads TGCGCCAGCCGAAGGGACAGGGGGCGAGGTAGCACAGATACGCAGTATTTT.

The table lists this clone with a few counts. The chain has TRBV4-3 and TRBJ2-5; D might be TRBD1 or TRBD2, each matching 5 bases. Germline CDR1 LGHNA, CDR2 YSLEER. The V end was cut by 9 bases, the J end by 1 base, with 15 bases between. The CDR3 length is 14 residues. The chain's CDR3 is CASGGAAAQETQYF. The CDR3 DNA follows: TGCGCCAGTGGGGGTGCGGCGGCCCAAGAGACCCAGTACTTC.

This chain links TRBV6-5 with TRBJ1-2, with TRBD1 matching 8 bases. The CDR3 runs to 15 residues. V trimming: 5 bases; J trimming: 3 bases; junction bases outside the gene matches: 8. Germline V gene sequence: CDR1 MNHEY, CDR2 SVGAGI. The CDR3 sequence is CASSQTGGPHYGYTF. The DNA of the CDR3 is TGTGCCAGCAGTCAAACAGGGGGTCCTCACTATGGCTACACCTTC.

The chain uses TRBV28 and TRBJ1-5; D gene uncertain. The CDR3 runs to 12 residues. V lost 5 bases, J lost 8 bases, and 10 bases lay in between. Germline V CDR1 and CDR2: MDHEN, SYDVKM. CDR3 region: CASSTHPEPQHF. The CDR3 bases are TGTGCCAGCAGTACTCACCCAGAGCCCCAGCATTTT.

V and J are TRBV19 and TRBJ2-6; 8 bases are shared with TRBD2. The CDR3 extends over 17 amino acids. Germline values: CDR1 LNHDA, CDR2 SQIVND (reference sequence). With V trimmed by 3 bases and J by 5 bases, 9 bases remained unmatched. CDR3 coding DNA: TGTGCCAGTAGTATCGGGAGGGGCCTGGGGAGGGCCAACGTCCTGACTTTC. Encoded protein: CASSIGRGLGRANVLTF.

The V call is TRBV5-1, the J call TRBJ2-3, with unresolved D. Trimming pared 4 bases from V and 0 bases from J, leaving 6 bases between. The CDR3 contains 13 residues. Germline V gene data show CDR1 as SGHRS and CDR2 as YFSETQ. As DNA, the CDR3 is TGCGCCAGCAGCCGTAGTAGCACAGATACGCAGTATTTT. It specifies CASSRSSTDTQYF.

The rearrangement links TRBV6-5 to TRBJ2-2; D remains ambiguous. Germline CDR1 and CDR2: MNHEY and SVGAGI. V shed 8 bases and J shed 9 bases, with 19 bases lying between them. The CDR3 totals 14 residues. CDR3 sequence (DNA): TGTGCCAGCGGGAAACAGCCCATAAACCGGGAGCTGTTTTTT. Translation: CASGKQPINRELFF.

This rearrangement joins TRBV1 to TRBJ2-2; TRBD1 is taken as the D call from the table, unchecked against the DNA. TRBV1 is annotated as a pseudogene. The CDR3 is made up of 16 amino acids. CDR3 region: CTSSQGRDRVAGELFF. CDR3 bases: TGCACCAGCAGCCAAGGGAGGGACAGGGTGGCCGGGGAGCTGTTTTTT.

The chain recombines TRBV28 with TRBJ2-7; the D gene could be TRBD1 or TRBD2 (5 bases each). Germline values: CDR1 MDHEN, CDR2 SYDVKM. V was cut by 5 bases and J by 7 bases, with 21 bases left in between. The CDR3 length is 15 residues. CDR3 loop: CASSGSGTRSKEQYF. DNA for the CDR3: TGTGCCAGCAGTGGATCCGGGACGAGGTCAAAGGAGCAGTACTTC.

This CDR3 reads CASRQGYSPLHF. In DNA form, the CDR3 reads TGTGCCAGCAGACAGGGGTATTCACCCCTCCACTTT. The chain joins TRBV6-5 to TRBJ1-6, with 7 bases lining up with TRBD1. The CDR3 is 12 residues long. Germline V gene lookup returns CDR1 MNHEY and CDR2 SVGAGI. The V and J ends lost 6 bases and 8 bases, in that order; junction bases with no gene match: 1.

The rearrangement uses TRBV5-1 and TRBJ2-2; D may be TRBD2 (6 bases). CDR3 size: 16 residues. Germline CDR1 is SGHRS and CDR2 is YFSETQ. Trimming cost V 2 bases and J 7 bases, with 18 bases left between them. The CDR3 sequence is CASSLASLAYGGELFF. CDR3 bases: TGCGCCAGCAGCTTAGCTTCGCTAGCGTATGGCGGGGAGCTGTTTTTT.

CDR3 nucleotides: TGCGCCAGCAGCCAAGATGATGCGGGGGCTAACGCCGGGGAGCTGTTTTTT. It is translated as CASSQDDAGANAGELFF. The rearrangement joins TRBV4-1 to TRBJ2-2; weak D call: TRBD2 (7 bases). There are 17 residues in the CDR3. Per the germline V gene, CDR1 is MGHRA and CDR2 is YSYEKL. Trimming shortened V by 0 bases and J by 6 bases, and 17 bases separated the two germline ends.

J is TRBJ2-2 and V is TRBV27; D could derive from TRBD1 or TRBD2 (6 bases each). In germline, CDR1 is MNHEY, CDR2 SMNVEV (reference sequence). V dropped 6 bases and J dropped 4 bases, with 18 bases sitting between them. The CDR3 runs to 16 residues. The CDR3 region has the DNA TGTGCCAGCAGCCACTTGGGGGGCCCGTCCACCGGGGAGCTGTTTTTT. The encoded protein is CASSHLGGPSTGELFF.

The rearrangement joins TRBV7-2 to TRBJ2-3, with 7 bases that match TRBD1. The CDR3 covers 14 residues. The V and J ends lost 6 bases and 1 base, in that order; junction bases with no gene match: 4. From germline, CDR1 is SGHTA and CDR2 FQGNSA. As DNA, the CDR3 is TGTGCCAGCAGTTCGGGACAGCGCACAGATACGCAGTATTTT. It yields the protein CASSSGQRTDTQYF.